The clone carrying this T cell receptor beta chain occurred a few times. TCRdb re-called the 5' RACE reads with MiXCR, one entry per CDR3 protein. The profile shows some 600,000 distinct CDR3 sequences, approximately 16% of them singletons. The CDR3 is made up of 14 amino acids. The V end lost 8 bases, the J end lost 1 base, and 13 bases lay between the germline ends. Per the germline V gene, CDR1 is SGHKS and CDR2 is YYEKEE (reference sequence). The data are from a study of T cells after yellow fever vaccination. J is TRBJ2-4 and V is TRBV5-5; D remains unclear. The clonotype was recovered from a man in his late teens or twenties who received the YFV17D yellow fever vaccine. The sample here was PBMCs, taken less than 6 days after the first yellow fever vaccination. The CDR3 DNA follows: TGTGCCAGAAAGCGAGGTTCGGCCAAAAACATTCAGTACTTC. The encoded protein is CARKRGSAKNIQYF. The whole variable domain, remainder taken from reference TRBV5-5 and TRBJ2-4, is DAGVTQSPTHLIKTRGQQVTLRCSPISGHKSVSWYQQVLGQGPQFIFQYYEKEERGRGNFPDRFSARQFPNYSSELNVNALLLGDSALYLCARKRGSAKNIQYFGAGTRLSVL.